The present T cell receptor beta chain was sequenced within a study of blood T cells in healthy people across ages. Notes on the study in general: Naive T cell percentage showed a strong correlation with the diversity of TCR beta. Conclusively comparing naive with antigen-experienced cells was impossible with unsorted PBMCs.

Together with a sample-barcoded 5' primer, a J-beta primer mix was included in a second PCR lasting about 7 to 12 cycles. Via MiXCR, TCRdb re-called the 5' RACE reads, giving one row per CDR3 protein. The top ten hold around 3% of the sample, which has approximately 780,000 distinct CDR3 sequences, under 30% seen once. As to this clonotype: Its target is unknown.

This CDR3 spans 15 amino acids. Germline CDR1 MNHEY, CDR2 SVGEGT. V lost 2 bases and J lost 4, with 12 bases in between. No fewer than 6 micrograms of total RNA were isolated from every sample. The same sample was also used in a study of T cells of mothers and their children.

The sample taken for sequencing was blood. The rearrangement uses TRBV6-2 or TRBV6-3 and TRBJ2-1, with D tentatively TRBD1 (5 bases). The origin of this receptor is a boy younger than 18 in good health. CDR3 protein: CASSYRGPAYNEQFF. The CDR3 region has the DNA TGTGCCAGCAGTTACAGGGGCCCTGCATACAATGAGCAGTTCTTC.